The rows below give T cell receptor beta chains drawn from one sample of a study of cytomegalovirus exposure and HLA in healthy donors. The table came from immunoSEQ multiplex PCR; TCRdb's copy has only in-frame clones and leaves some out. The sample carries around 150,000 clones, 84% recorded once. Sequenced input: PBMCs. The receptors were gathered from a man aged 25-45 years in good health and CMV-seropositive. The CDR3 runs from the conserved cysteine through the conserved F or W. Fields, in order: D gene, V gene, clone size, J gene, CDR3 protein, CDR3 DNA. The D gene is left open where the match is weak. The listing skips clone size in some rows; elsewhere it reads once, few, many or a size class.

>TRBD2|TRBV27|once|TRBJ2-7
CASRLGTSFGEQYF
TGTGCCAGCAGGCTTGGGACTAGCTTCGGCGAGCAGTACTTC
>TRBD1|TRBV19|-|TRBJ1-5
CASSIGMGQGVGQPQHF
TGTGCCAGTAGTATTGGTATGGGACAGGGTGTGGGTCAGCCCCAGCATTTT
>TRBD1|TRBV28|once|TRBJ2-7
CASSMTGDTYEQYF
TGTGCCAGCAGTATGACAGGGGATACCTACGAGCAGTACTTC
>-|TRBV6-1|-|TRBJ1-3
CASTRDSGNTIYF
TGTGCCAGCACCCGGGACTCTGGAAACACCATATATTTT
>TRBD2|TRBV27|-|TRBJ2-2
CASSLYPLPGLAGEGGELFF
TGTGCCAGCAGTTTATACCCTCTCCCGGGACTAGCGGGAGAAGGCGGGGAGCTGTTTTTT
>-|TRBV9|-|TRBJ2-5
CASSVATRTDQETQYF
TGTGCCAGCAGCGTAGCTACGCGAACAGACCAAGAGACCCAGTACTTC
>-|TRBV9|-|TRBJ2-7
CASSVGGQVYEQYF
TGTGCCAGCAGCGTAGGGGGCCAGGTCTACGAGCAGTACTTC
>-|TRBV9|-|TRBJ1-5
CASSVGVNSNQPQHF
TGTGCCAGCAGCGTAGGAGTTAATAGCAATCAGCCCCAGCATTTT
>TRBD2|TRBV29-1|-|TRBJ2-3
CSETTSASQYF
TGCAGCGAAACTACTAGCGCATCACAGTATTTT
>-|TRBV9|-|TRBJ1-5
CASRKVNPAGQSLDSNQPQHF
TGTGCCAGCAGAAAAGTTAATCCGGCCGGACAGTCCCTTGATAGCAATCAGCCCCAGCATTTT
>TRBD1|TRBV25-1|few|TRBJ1-2
CASRQSGQGGGYGYTF
TGTGCCAGCAGGCAGTCCGGACAGGGAGGGGGCTATGGCTACACCTTC
>TRBD2|TRBV7-9|-|TRBJ2-1
CASSPRSGSDNEQFF
TGTGCCAGCAGCCCTCGGAGCGGGAGTGACAATGAGCAGTTCTTC
>-|TRBV28|-|TRBJ1-6
CASTPEGGADSPLHF
TGTGCCAGCACCCCAGAAGGGGGTGCGGATTCACCCCTCCACTTT
>TRBD2|TRBV6-5|-|TRBJ2-3
CASSSGGEADTQYF
TGTGCCAGCTCTAGCGGGGGGGAGGCAGATACGCAGTATTTT
>TRBD1|TRBV7-6|-|TRBJ2-5
CASPHAGTGRETQYF
TGTGCCAGTCCCCATGCCGGGACAGGGAGAGAGACCCAGTACTTC
>-|TRBV28|-|TRBJ2-3
CASSNRVSTDTQYF
TGTGCCAGCAGTAACAGGGTGAGCACAGATACGCAGTATTTT
>-|TRBV11-2|few|TRBJ1-5
CASSLGQFIGQPQHF
TGTGCCAGCAGCTTAGGACAGTTCATCGGTCAGCCCCAGCATTTT
>-|TRBV30|-|TRBJ2-7
CAWSGRYEQYF
TGTGCCTGGAGTGGTCGTTACGAGCAGTACTTC
>-|TRBV5-5|few|TRBJ1-2
CASSFNRIYGYTF
TGTGCCAGCAGCTTTAACAGGATATATGGCTACACCTTC
>-|TRBV19|-|TRBJ1-5
CASSIEGGAGQPQHF
TGTGCCAGTAGTATAGAGGGGGGGGCCGGGCAGCCCCAGCATTTT
>TRBD1|TRBV7-2|once|TRBJ2-5
CASSPDRGQGETQYF
TGTGCCAGCAGCCCGGACAGGGGGCAAGGAGAGACCCAGTACTTC
>TRBD2|TRBV5-6|-|TRBJ2-2
CASSSGTAGGTGELFF
TGTGCCAGCAGCTCGGGGACGGCGGGGGGAACCGGGGAGCTGTTTTTT
>-|TRBV9|-|TRBJ2-2
CASSVPRADPNTGELFF
TGTGCCAGCAGCGTTCCCAGGGCCGACCCGAACACCGGGGAGCTGTTTTTT
>TRBD1|TRBV2|-|TRBJ1-1
CASSDPPGTGRRTEAFF
TGTGCCAGCAGTGACCCACCCGGGACAGGGAGGAGGACTGAAGCTTTCTTT
>-|TRBV2|-|TRBJ2-1
CAIQDSSSYNEQFF
TGTGCCATCCAAGACTCGAGCTCCTACAATGAGCAGTTCTTC
>TRBD1|TRBV7-2|-|TRBJ1-4
CASSLHRGGEKLFF
TGTGCCAGCAGCTTACACAGGGGTGGGGAAAAACTGTTTTTT
>TRBD2|TRBV7-3|-|TRBJ2-1
CASSWTSGWVNEQFF
TGTGCCAGCAGTTGGACTAGTGGTTGGGTCAATGAGCAGTTCTTC
>-|TRBV2|-|TRBJ2-5
CASSINRERPQETQYF
TGTGCCAGCAGCATAAATCGTGAGCGCCCCCAAGAGACCCAGTACTTC
>TRBD1|TRBV7-9|-|TRBJ1-4
CASSLGRTGTGNEKLFF
TGTGCCAGCAGCTTAGGGAGAACCGGGACAGGGAATGAAAAACTGTTTTTT
>-|TRBV2|-|TRBJ2-1
CASSEYSFYNEQFF
TGTGCCAGCAGTGAATACTCTTTCTACAATGAGCAGTTCTTC
>-|TRBV19|-|TRBJ1-6
CASSRRTANNSPLHF
TGTGCCAGTAGTCGGCGGACAGCGAATAATTCACCCCTCCACTTT
>-|TRBV6-5|-|TRBJ1-2
CASRAAGSGYGYTF
TGTGCCAGCAGGGCAGCCGGGTCTGGCTATGGCTACACCTTC
>TRBD2|TRBV15|-|TRBJ2-1
CATSRDQRGVDEQFF
TGTGCCACCAGCAGAGATCAGCGGGGGGTTGATGAGCAGTTCTTC
>-|TRBV28|-|TRBJ2-5
CASSWGETQYF
TGTGCCAGCAGTTGGGGCGAGACCCAGTACTTC
>TRBD1|TRBV2|-|TRBJ2-7
CASLYRGLGEQYF
TGTGCCAGCTTATACAGGGGTCTGGGCGAGCAGTACTTC
>-|TRBV6-5|-|TRBJ2-3
CASSYTGVVTDTQYF
TGTGCCAGCAGTTATACGGGAGTGGTTACAGATACGCAGTATTTT
>-|TRBV9|-|TRBJ2-4
CASSATHGTVGIQYF
TGTGCCAGCAGCGCCACCCACGGGACTGTTGGGATTCAGTACTTC
>-|TRBV10-3|-|TRBJ2-3
CAISESRDTQYF
TGTGCCATCAGTGAGTCCAGGGATACGCAGTATTTT
>TRBD1|TRBV6-1|-|TRBJ1-2
CASSGEGAYGYTF
TGTGCCAGCAGTGGAGAGGGGGCCTATGGCTACACCTTC
>-|TRBV7-9|-|TRBJ1-4
CASSQESLQGAEKLFF
TGTGCCAGCAGCCAAGAATCCCTACAGGGCGCTGAAAAACTGTTTTTT
>-|TRBV7-8|-|TRBJ1-1
CASSLGGAEAFF
TGTGCCAGCAGCTTAGGGGGGGCTGAAGCTTTCTTT
>-|TRBV29-1|-|TRBJ2-2
CSVEEAGALNTGELFF
TGCAGCGTTGAAGAGGCAGGGGCTTTAAACACCGGGGAGCTGTTTTTT
>TRBD2|TRBV4-3|-|TRBJ2-5
CASSQGLAGGPGETQYF
TGCGCCAGCAGCCAAGGACTAGCGGGGGGGCCGGGGGAGACCCAGTACTTC
>TRBD1|TRBV29-1|-|TRBJ1-1
CSVTEGAKAFF
TGCAGCGTTACTGAGGGGGCGAAAGCTTTCTTT
>-|TRBV28|-|TRBJ1-4
CASSFLNEKLFF
TGTGCCAGCAGTTTTTTAAATGAAAAACTGTTTTTT